This T cell receptor beta chain stems from a study of shared clonotypes between healthy human individuals. Study results and limitations: Several donors showed sharing of 4.5% to 5% of naive CD4 clonotypes.

The CDR3 has 16 residues. CDR1 is SGHKS and CDR2 is YYEKEE in the germline V gene (reference sequence). Of note for this clone: Its antigen remains unidentified. Germline is not matched at one junction end, which may reflect a read error.

Naive CD8 cells comprised CD45RO-negative, CCR7-positively selected cells, excluding terminally differentiated effector memory CD45RA+ cells. The genomic DNA of each subset was split evenly across several immunoSEQ plates. Sequencing was performed with immunoSEQ multiplex PCR; in TCRdb, only in-frame clones are kept and a portion is missing. The table shows under 2,000,000 clones, with about 94% occurring only once. Sequenced: naive CD8+ T cells sorted from blood. The chain uses TRBV5-5 and TRBJ2-7; TRBD2 might be the D (5 bases). The receptor's source is a man younger than 30 in good health. CDR3 region: CASSLGLLAGSYEQYF. The CDR3 coding sequence is TGTGCCAGCAGTTTGGGCCTCCTAGCAGGTTCCTACGAGCAGTACTTC. Full variable domain (remainder filled in from reference TRBV5-5 and TRBJ2-7): DAGVTQSPTHLIKTRGQQVTLRCSPISGHKSVSWYQQVLGQGPQFIFQYYEKEERGRGNFPDRFSARQFPNYSSELNVNALLLGDSALYLCASSLGLLAGSYEQYFGPGTRLTVT.